The present TCR beta chain was sequenced within a study of T cell responses to AZD1222 COVID-19 vaccine. Assay: immunoSEQ multiplex PCR; the TCRdb copy retains only in-frame clones and omits some. This table has tens of thousands of clones, 65% to 90% appearing once. To note about this clone: Its target is unknown.

Study conclusions and caveats: After the peak T cell response, and only then, were repertoires sampled. Across spike, vaccine-associated CD4 TCRs were found, dominant at 160-218 and 743-854. Clonal diversity was possibly underestimated, and white British individuals and females predominated among donors. Spike-specific TCR depth and breadth grew after two AZD1222 doses.

Germline-derived CDR1 and CDR2 are SGHNT and YYREEE (reference sequence). CDR3 length equals 12 residues. V was shortened by 1 base and J by 4 bases, with 4 bases between the two germline ends. The sequence derives from an adult in good health. The genes are TRBV5-4 and TRBJ2-3; D gene unclear. This specimen consisted of peripheral blood, obtained on day 0 of AZD1222 vaccination. CDR3 coding DNA: TGTGCCAGCAGCTTGTCTTCAGATACGCAGTATTTT. It yields the protein CASSLSSDTQYF.